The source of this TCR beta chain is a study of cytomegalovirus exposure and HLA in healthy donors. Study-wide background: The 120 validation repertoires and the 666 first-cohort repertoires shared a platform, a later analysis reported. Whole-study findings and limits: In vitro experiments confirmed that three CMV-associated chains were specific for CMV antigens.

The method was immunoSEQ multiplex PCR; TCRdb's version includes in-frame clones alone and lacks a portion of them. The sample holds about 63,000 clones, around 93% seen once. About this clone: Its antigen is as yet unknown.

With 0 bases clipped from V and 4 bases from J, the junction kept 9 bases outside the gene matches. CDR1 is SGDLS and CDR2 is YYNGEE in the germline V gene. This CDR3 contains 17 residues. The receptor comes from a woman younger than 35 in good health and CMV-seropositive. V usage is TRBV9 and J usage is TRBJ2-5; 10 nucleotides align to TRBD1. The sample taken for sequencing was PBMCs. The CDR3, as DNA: TGTGCCAGCAGCGTAGCCGGAGGACAGGGGGGGCGAGAGACCCAGTACTTC. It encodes CASSVAGGQGGRETQYF.